Listed below are T cell receptor beta chains from one sample, sequenced in a study of siplizumab effects on memory and regulatory T cells. Only in-frame clones appear in the TCRdb table, and some are missing; sequencing was by immunoSEQ multiplex PCR. The data hold approximately 92,000 clones, with about 95% observed a single time. The sequencing sample was made of non-Treg CD4+ T cells sorted from blood. These receptors were taken from a human donor in good health. The CDR3 runs from the conserved cysteine through the conserved F or W. Each record gives: D gene, J gene, clone size, V gene, CDR3 DNA, CDR3 protein. D genes are given only for firm matches. The size field is filled for only some rows; it gives once, few, many or a size class.

>TRBD2|TRBJ2-7|-|TRBV5-1
TGCGCCAGCAGCTCCCGACTAGCGGGAGGCCCCTACGAGCAGTACTTC
CASSSRLAGGPYEQYF
>-|TRBJ2-3|-|TRBV20-1
TGCAGTTTAGAGGATCCGAATACGCAGTATTTT
CSLEDPNTQYF
>-|TRBJ2-5|few|TRBV11-2
TGTGCCAGCAGCTTAGGTGCGAGTCGGACGGAGACCCAGTACTTC
CASSLGASRTETQYF
>-|TRBJ1-1|-|TRBV28
TGTGCCAGCAGTTTATACGCTGGGTCAAACACTGAAGCTTTCTTT
CASSLYAGSNTEAFF
>TRBD1|TRBJ2-7|-|TRBV5-1
TGCGCCAGCAGCTTCCGGGACAGGAGTAAGCAGTACTTC
CASSFRDRSKQYF
>-|TRBJ2-7|-|TRBV30
TGTGCCTGGGGAGGACTACGCCTCTACGAGCAGTACTTC
CAWGGLRLYEQYF
>-|TRBJ1-3|-|TRBV7-4
TGTGCCAGCAGCGCCAAGTTACAGGCGCCTGGAAACACCATATATTTT
CASSAKLQAPGNTIYF
>-|TRBJ1-4|-|TRBV7-8
TGTGCCAGCAGCTTTACGGGCGGTCGGAGTAAGCGGCACGAAAAACTGTTTTTT
CASSFTGGRSKRHEKLFF
>-|TRBJ2-7|-|TRBV28
TGTGCCAGCAGTCCGACTTTAGACCGGGTTGACGAGCAGTACTTC
CASSPTLDRVDEQYF
>TRBD2|TRBJ2-1|-|TRBV18
TGTGCCAGCTCACCACGCGGACTAGCGGGAGTATACAATGAGCAGTTCTTC
CASSPRGLAGVYNEQFF
>TRBD2|TRBJ2-5|-|TRBV4-1
TGCGCCAGCAGCCAATCACTAGCGGGAGGGCCAGGGGAGACCCAGTACTTC
CASSQSLAGGPGETQYF
>-|TRBJ2-6|-|TRBV5-5
TGTGCCAGCAGCTTCTTAGGGGGTAGGTCTGGGGCCAACGTCCTGACTTTC
CASSFLGGRSGANVLTF
>TRBD1|TRBJ2-7|-|TRBV6-1
TGTGCCAGCAGTGGGGCGGTTCCGGGGCGGGACAGGGGTTTATACGAGCAGTACTTC
CASSGAVPGRDRGLYEQYF
>TRBD1|TRBJ2-7|-|TRBV6-5
TGTGCCAGCCGACAGGGTCCCTACGAGCAGTACTTC
CASRQGPYEQYF
>-|TRBJ1-2|-|TRBV15
TGTGCCACCAGCAGCCCCGAATCAGGGTTCTATGGCTACACCTTC
CATSSPESGFYGYTF
>TRBD1|TRBJ1-2|-|TRBV6-1
TGTGCCAGCAGTGAAGGGACAGGGGTGTTTTTCGACTATGGCTACACCTTC
CASSEGTGVFFDYGYTF
>TRBD2|TRBJ2-7|-|TRBV28
TGTGCCAGCAGTTTTCGGGGGGGCCACAGGGGCGGACCGACTAGCGGATTCTACGAGCAGTACTTC
CASSFRGGHRGGPTSGFYEQYF
>-|TRBJ2-3|-|TRBV5-1
TGCGCCAGCAGCTTGTCCCCCGTCTTCACAGATACGCAGTATTTT
CASSLSPVFTDTQYF
>-|TRBJ2-5|-|TRBV5-1
TGCGCCAGCAGCCCACCGGCGCGGTTTCAAGAGACCCAGTACTTC
CASSPPARFQETQYF
>TRBD2|TRBJ2-7|once|TRBV11-2
TGTGCCAGCAGCTCTAGCGGGAGGGTCCAGTACGAGCAGTACTTC
CASSSSGRVQYEQYF
>-|TRBJ2-5|-|TRBV7-9
TGTGCCAGCAGCTTAGTGCCAGGGGCCCAAGAGACCCAGTACTTC
CASSLVPGAQETQYF
>-|TRBJ1-3|-|TRBV19
TGTGCCAGTAGTTCAATGGTACGAGGGGGCTCTGGAAACACCATATATTTT
CASSSMVRGGSGNTIYF
>-|TRBJ1-1|-|TRBV19
TGTGCCAGTAGTATAGGTGGAGGAGGTATAGCTAACAAGGGGGCTTTCTTT
CASSIGGGGIANKGAFF
>TRBD1|TRBJ2-7|once|TRBV27
TGTGCCAGCAGTTCCCCCGTTATCGGGACAGGCGGCGAGCAGTACTTC
CASSSPVIGTGGEQYF
>-|TRBJ2-2|-|TRBV12-5
TGTGCTAGTGGCCTCATCTCGGCCAGAAACACCGGGGAGCTGTTTTTT
CASGLISARNTGELFF
>-|TRBJ2-7|-|TRBV19
TGTGCCAGTAGCCTCCGGGACCGATCCTACGAGCAGTACTTC
CASSLRDRSYEQYF
>TRBD1|TRBJ1-3|-|TRBV5-4
TGTGCCAGCAGCCCGGACAGGGGTATCAACACCATATATTTT
CASSPDRGINTIYF
>-|TRBJ2-7|-|TRBV28
TGTGCCAGCAGTTTACTGCGGGGCGAGCAGTACTTC
CASSLLRGEQYF
>TRBD1|TRBJ1-1|-|TRBV14
TGTGCCAGCAGCCAAGCCCGGACAGGGGGCTTCATGAACACTGAAGCTTTCTTT
CASSQARTGGFMNTEAFF
>-|TRBJ2-7|-|TRBV11-3
TGTGCCAGCAGCGGGACCCTCGTTCCAGGGGAAACTTTGGGGGAGCAGTACTTC
CASSGTLVPGETLGEQYF
>TRBD2|TRBJ2-7|-|TRBV5-1
TGCGCCAGCAGGGAGGGATTAGCGGGACCATCCTACGAGCAGTACTTC
CASREGLAGPSYEQYF
>-|TRBJ2-7|-|TRBV19
TGTGCCAGTAGTCCCGGATCAGGGGTATACGAGCAGTACTTC
CASSPGSGVYEQYF
>TRBD1|TRBJ2-7|-|TRBV28
TGTGCCAGCAGAGAGACCGGGACAGGGACCTACGAGCAGTACTTC
CASRETGTGTYEQYF
>-|TRBJ2-2|-|TRBV11-3
TGTGCCAGCAGCTTAGCTGCCTCCGGGGAGCTGTTTTTT
CASSLAASGELFF
>-|TRBJ2-3|-|TRBV27
TGTGCCAGCAGTTTTAGGCGGGGTTACACAGATACGCAGTATTTT
CASSFRRGYTDTQYF
>TRBD1|TRBJ2-5|-|TRBV30
TGTGCCTGGAGAAAAAGGGGGCGGCGAGAGACCCAGTACTTC
CAWRKRGRRETQYF
>TRBD1|TRBJ2-7|-|TRBV27
TGTGCCAGCAGTTTTGGACAGGGAAGGCCCATGCGGGAGCAGTACTTC
CASSFGQGRPMREQYF
>TRBD2|TRBJ2-7|-|TRBV30
TGTGCCTCACGGACACTAGCGAACTACGAGCAGTACTTC
CASRTLANYEQYF
>TRBD2|TRBJ2-5|-|TRBV6-5
TGTGCCAGCAAATCTCTAGTAGCGGGAGGGGAGACCCAGTACTTC
CASKSLVAGGETQYF
>-|TRBJ2-3|-|TRBV7-9
TGTGCCAGCAGCTTTGGCAGGGGGGCAGATACGCAGTATTTT
CASSFGRGADTQYF
>-|TRBJ1-1|-|TRBV2
TGTGCCAGCAGTACTACCCAGGGAAACACTGAAGCTTTCTTT
CASSTTQGNTEAFF
>TRBD2|TRBJ2-5|-|TRBV29-1
TGCAGCGTGCGGGTAGCGGGAGTCTCGGAGACCCAGTACTTC
CSVRVAGVSETQYF
>TRBD1|TRBJ1-2|-|TRBV5-1
TGCGCCAGCAGCCTAAACCCGGGGGGACAGGCCACTAACTATGGCTACACCTTC
CASSLNPGGQATNYGYTF
>TRBD2|TRBJ2-1|-|TRBV7-7
TGTGCCAGCAGCTTAGTTAGCGGGAGGAACAATGAGCAGTTCTTC
CASSLVSGRNNEQFF
>TRBD2|TRBJ2-7|-|TRBV28
TGTGCCAGCAGCGGGCTAGCGGAGAGCCTATACGAGCAGTACTTC
CASSGLAESLYEQYF
>-|TRBJ2-7|-|TRBV10-3
TGTGCCATCAGTGACCCTTACCTCCGGGCCTCAGAGCAGTACTTC
CAISDPYLRASEQYF
>-|TRBJ2-5|-|TRBV6-5
TGTGCCAGCAGTTACGGCCACGGGGTCCAAGAGACCCAGTACTTC
CASSYGHGVQETQYF
>-|TRBJ2-2|once|TRBV14
TGTGCCAGCAGCCTACACTACGCGAACACCGGGGAGCTGTTTTTT
CASSLHYANTGELFF
>-|TRBJ1-5|-|TRBV6-6
TGTGCCAGCAGGGTCGGGGGCGCGGGGCAGCCCCAGCATTTT
CASRVGGAGQPQHF
>-|TRBJ2-3|-|TRBV4-2
TGTGCCAGCAGCCAACGAGACACCACAGATACGCAGTATTTT
CASSQRDTTDTQYF
>-|TRBJ2-7|-|TRBV18
TGTGCCAGCTCACCCCTCGGCCCCAAAGCGAGGTCACTCCCCGAGCAGTACTTC
CASSPLGPKARSLPEQYF
>-|TRBJ1-5|-|TRBV6-1
TGTGCCAGCAGCTTGGATTCGAGTAGGGCTCAGCCCCAGCATTTT
CASSLDSSRAQPQHF
>TRBD1|TRBJ1-1|-|TRBV5-1
TGCGCCAGCAGCTTACAGACAGGGTCCGCTGAAGCTTTCTTT
CASSLQTGSAEAFF
>-|TRBJ2-7|-|TRBV6-1
TGTGCCAGCATTTTAATGGACGGCTACGAGCAGTACTTC
CASILMDGYEQYF
>TRBD1|TRBJ1-2|-|TRBV18
TGTGCCAGCTCACCACAGGACAGGAAGGGCGGCTACACCTTC
CASSPQDRKGGYTF
>-|TRBJ2-5|-|TRBV5-1
TGCGCCAGCAGCAGCCCGGGCGGGGAGACCCAGTACTTC
CASSSPGGETQYF